These 3 T cell receptor beta chains were sequenced from one sample in a study of T-cell reconstitution after alpha-beta-depleted transplantation in children. Unique molecular identifiers featured in how the TCRbeta library was prepared. TCRdb fed the PCR reads into MiXCR, producing one record per CDR3 protein. The table lists about 500,000 distinct CDR3 sequences, approximately 29% of them singletons. The sequencing used PBMCs from the stem cell graft donor, collected from the stem cell graft. Source of these receptors: a human donor who donated a stem cell graft to a child with aplastic anemia.

The gene calls are TRBV20-1 and TRBJ1-6; no firm D call. The V gene's germline CDR1 is DFQATT and CDR2 SNEGSKA (reference sequence). Trimming left V 0 bases short and J 10 bases short, with 13 bases between. The CDR3 spans 14 residues. The CDR3 sequence: CSARDFSGNSPLHF. As DNA, the CDR3 is TGCAGTGCTAGAGATTTCAGTGGGAACTCACCCCTCCACTTT.

The CDR3 region is CASSYLGQRDTEAFF. CDR3 bases: TGTGCCAGCAGCTACCTTGGACAGCGAGACACTGAAGCTTTCTTT. The genes are TRBV11-2 and TRBJ1-1; a weak D match, TRBD1 (6 bases). CDR3 size: 15 residues. The V gene lost 4 bases and the J gene lost 3 bases, with 15 bases spanning the gap. Germline V gene sequence: CDR1 SGHAT, CDR2 FQNNGV.

This rearrangement joins TRBV7-2 to TRBJ2-3, with D unclear. The ends were cut back, 7 bases at V and 0 bases at J, with 14 bases in the middle. Germline CDR1 is SGHTA and CDR2 is FQGNSA. The CDR3 contains 15 residues. The CDR3 nucleotides read TGTGCCAGCATCTCTGGCGATACTAGCACAGATACGCAGTATTTT. This codes for CASISGDTSTDTQYF.